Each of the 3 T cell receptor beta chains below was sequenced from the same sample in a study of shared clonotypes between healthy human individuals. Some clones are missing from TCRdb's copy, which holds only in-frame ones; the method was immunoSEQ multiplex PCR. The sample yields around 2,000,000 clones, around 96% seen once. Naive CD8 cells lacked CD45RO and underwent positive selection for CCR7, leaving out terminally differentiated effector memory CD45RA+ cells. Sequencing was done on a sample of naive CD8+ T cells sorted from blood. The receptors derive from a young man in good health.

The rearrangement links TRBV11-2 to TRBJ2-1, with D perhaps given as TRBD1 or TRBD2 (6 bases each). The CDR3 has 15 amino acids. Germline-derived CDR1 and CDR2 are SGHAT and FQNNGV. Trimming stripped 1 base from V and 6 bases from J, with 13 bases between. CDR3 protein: CASSLALQGGNEQFF. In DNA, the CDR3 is TGTGCCAGCAGCTTAGCCCTACAGGGAGGCAATGAGCAGTTCTTC.

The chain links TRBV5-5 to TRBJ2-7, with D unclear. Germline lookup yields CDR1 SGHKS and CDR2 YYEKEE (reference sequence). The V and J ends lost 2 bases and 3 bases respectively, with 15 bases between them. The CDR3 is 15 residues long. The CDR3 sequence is CASSFRVGINYEQYF. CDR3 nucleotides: TGTGCCAGCAGCTTCCGCGTAGGGATCAACTACGAGCAGTACTTC.

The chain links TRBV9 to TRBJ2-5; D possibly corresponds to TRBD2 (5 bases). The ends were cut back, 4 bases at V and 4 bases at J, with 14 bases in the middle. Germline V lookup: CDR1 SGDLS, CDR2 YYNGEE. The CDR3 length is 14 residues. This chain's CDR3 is CASSQDGDLETQYF. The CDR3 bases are TGTGCCAGCAGCCAAGACGGGGATTTAGAGACCCAGTACTTC.